This is a list of T cell receptor beta chains from one sample in a study of T cells in Graves' hyperthyroidism and ophthalmopathy. TCRdb reprocessed the multiplex PCR reads with MiXCR, giving one entry per CDR3 protein. Here the sample spans fewer than 750,000 distinct CDR3 sequences, 46% being singletons. Sequencing was done on a sample of peripheral blood or thyroid tissue (not recorded which). The source of these receptors is a woman between 18 and 29 years old with Graves' hyperthyroidism. Each CDR3 is given without its conserved first and last residue.

V gene	J gene	CDR3 protein
TRBV29-1	TRBJ2-7	SVEDKSSGLYNNEQY
TRBV6-1	TRBJ1-1	ASSVYEGLTEAF
TRBV12-3/TRBV12-4	TRBJ2-2	ASSGGQGAITGELF
TRBV20-1	TRBJ1-4	SARDSQGTNEKLF
TRBV7-8	TRBJ2-1	ASTLPGTGSYNEQF
TRBV7-8	TRBJ2-1	ATINNPTWGTSSRNEQF
TRBV18	TRBJ1-6	ASSPPLH
TRBV6-5	TRBJ2-7	ASSYEGGAYEQY
TRBV7-9	TRBJ2-1	ASSFGRGEQF
TRBV7-8	TRBJ1-2	AGVAGFDGYT
TRBV7-9	TRBJ2-2	ASSQRSSAVSGELF
TRBV20-1	TRBJ2-5	SAVGTTLQETQY
TRBV5-1	TRBJ1-2	ASRDSPGTAQYGYT
TRBV6-6	TRBJ1-1	ASSYVEGGRAF
TRBV3-1	TRBJ1-1	ASSHANNGLNTEAF
TRBV29-1	TRBJ1-2	SVEDRGGTGYT
TRBV19	TRBJ1-1	ASSKQGTFTEAF
TRBV7-9	.	ATNTGRTDTQY
TRBV4-1	TRBJ1-2	ASSQVTETNYGYT
TRBV5-1	TRBJ1-2	ASSLAAENYGYT
TRBV7-9	TRBJ1-3	ASSLQIGNTIY